This T cell receptor beta chain was captured by sequencing in a study of CD8 T cells in Susac syndrome. Regarding the study as a whole: The number of individuals included in the study's TCR sequencing and HLA analysis was acknowledged as relatively small.

A word on this clonotype: Its specificity is unknown.

It was with random hexamers that roughly 0.45 to 1 ug RNA was reverse transcribed. MiXCR, applied by TCRdb to the immunoSEQ multiplex PCR reads, yields one record per CDR3 protein. Altogether about 60,000 distinct CDR3 sequences are present, roughly nine tenths being singletons, with the ten largest covering 0.15% to 0.2%. While CD8+ and CD4+ T cells were isolated negatively, TEMRA cells were enriched by FACS. The ends were cut back, 5 bases at V and 5 bases at J, with 15 bases in the middle. CDR1 is SEHNR and CDR2 is FQNEAQ in the germline V gene (reference sequence). The CDR3 is 14 residues long. The V and J genes are TRBV7-9 and TRBJ1-1; D is perhaps TRBD1 (6 bases). The sequencing sample was made of CD8+ T cells from PBMCs. This sequence was found in a human donor in good health. The CDR3 reads CASSPGGAKTEAFF. The CDR3 DNA sequence: TGTGCCAGCAGCCCGGGGGGGGCGAAGACTGAAGCTTTCTTT.